One and the same sample provided the 13 T cell receptor beta chains below, sequenced in a study of response to subunit inactivated influenza vaccine. From the RT-PCR reads, TCRdb called clonotypes with MiXCR, one entry per CDR3 protein. The repertoire has approximately 680,000 distinct CDR3 sequences, approximately 14% of them found once; the top ten carry around a tenth. The material was PBMCs from blood, obtained roughly 12 days after vaccination. These receptors all come from a man aged 50 to 60 who received an inactivated influenza vaccine.

This clonotype was seen repeatedly, ten times or more. The chain joins TRBV7-2 to TRBJ1-6; D is undetermined. Trimming removed 2 bases from V and 0 bases from J, with 5 bases in between. Germline V lookup: CDR1 SGHTA, CDR2 FQGNSA. The CDR3 spans 15 residues. For the CDR3, the DNA is TGTGCCAGCAGCTTACGGAGCTCCTATAATTCACCCCTCCACTTT. Amino acid sequence: CASSLRSSYNSPLHF.

The chain has TRBV7-8 and TRBJ2-3, with TRBD2 matching 9 bases. Germline V gene data show CDR1 as SGHVS and CDR2 as FQNEAQ. The CDR3 spans 15 residues. V trimming: 5 bases; J trimming: 4 bases; junction bases outside the gene matches: 7. This CDR3 is CASSSRTSAPDTQYF. The CDR3 DNA is TGTGCCAGCAGCAGCCGGACTAGCGCGCCAGATACGCAGTATTTT.

The chain couples TRBV7-9 to TRBJ2-3; the match to TRBD2 covers 8 bases. V lost 7 bases, J lost 3 bases, and 6 bases stayed unmatched. The germline V gene encodes CDR1 SEHNR and CDR2 FQNEAQ (reference sequence). The CDR3 totals 14 residues. The CDR3: CASIILAETDTQYF. DNA of the CDR3: TGTGCCAGCATCATACTAGCGGAGACAGATACGCAGTATTTT. Full variable domain (remainder filled in from reference TRBV7-9 and TRBJ2-3): DTGVSQNPRHKITKRGQNVTFRCDPISEHNRLYWYRQTLGQGPEFLTYFQNEAQLEKSRLLSDRFSAERPKGSFSTLEIQRTEQGDSAMYLCASIILAETDTQYFGPGTRLTVL.

V gene TRBV7-2 combines with J gene TRBJ2-3; TRBD1 is a possible D gene (6 bases). CDR1 and CDR2 from the germline V gene are SGHTA and FQGNSA. With 4 bases removed from V and 6 bases from J, the gap between germline ends came to 11 bases. The CDR3 is 13 amino acids. The CDR3 loop is CASSSKQGDTQYF. The CDR3 nucleotides read TGTGCCAGCAGCTCAAAACAGGGCGATACGCAGTATTTT.

The CDR3 protein is CSAPGTGSTDTQYF. The CDR3 bases are TGCAGTGCCCCCGGGACAGGGAGCACAGATACGCAGTATTTT. This chain joins TRBV20-1 and TRBJ2-3, with TRBD1 matching 9 bases. V dropped 6 bases and J dropped 0; count of bases not matched to a gene: 4. Germline V CDR1 and CDR2: DFQATT, SNEGSKA (reference sequence). This CDR3 region has 14 residues.

The CDR3 spells CASSGYRGMNTEAFF. The CDR3 nucleotides are TGTGCCAGCAGCGGGTACAGGGGAATGAACACTGAAGCTTTCTTT. The rearrangement joins TRBV9 to TRBJ1-1; 7 bases map to TRBD1. This CDR3 is built from 15 residues. Trimming removed 3 bases from V and 0 bases from J; junction bases left unmatched: 5. Germline values: CDR1 SGDLS, CDR2 YYNGEE.

This chain connects TRBV28 to TRBJ2-5; 14 bases match TRBD2. J was trimmed by 6 bases and V by 3 bases; bases with no gene match: 3. CDR3 length equals 15 residues. The germline V gene has CDR1 MDHEN and CDR2 SYDVKM. CDR3 bases: TGTGCCAGCAGTTTGGGACTAGCGGGGGTAAAGACCCAGTACTTC. Encoded protein: CASSLGLAGVKTQYF. The full variable domain, in which reference TRBV28 and TRBJ2-5 provide the parts outside the CDR3, is DVKVTQSSRYLVKRTGEKVFLECVQDMDHENMFWYRQDPGLGLRLIYFSYDVKMKEKGDIPEGYSVSREKKERFSLILESASTNQTSMYLCASSLGLAGVKTQYFGPGTRLLVL.

The chain links TRBV4-3 to TRBJ1-1; no clear D. Germline V gene sequence: CDR1 LGHNA, CDR2 YSLEER. The CDR3 contains 14 residues. With 2 bases removed from V and 1 base from J, the gap between germline ends came to 8 bases. The CDR3 DNA is TGCGCCAGCAGCCAAACTGTCGGGAACACTGAAGCTTTCTTT. Encoded protein: CASSQTVGNTEAFF.

This chain links TRBV2 with TRBJ2-3; D possibly corresponds to TRBD1 (6 bases). Per the germline V gene, CDR1 is SNHLY and CDR2 is FYNNEI. V was pared by 4 bases and J by 2 bases, with 10 bases between. CDR3 size: 14 residues. CDR3 bases: TGTGCCAGCAGTGTGGGGGCCTACACAGATACGCAGTATTTT. Translating it yields CASSVGAYTDTQYF.

The V gene is TRBV6-2 or TRBV6-3, the J gene TRBJ2-2; 8 bases agree with TRBD2. CDR1 MNHEY and CDR2 SVGEGT come from the germline V gene. Losses at the gene ends were 7 bases for V and 5 bases for J; bases not matched to a gene: 9. The CDR3 consists of 15 residues. The chain's CDR3 is CASKWRPSGTGELFF. DNA of the CDR3: TGTGCCAGCAAGTGGAGGCCTAGCGGGACCGGGGAGCTGTTTTTT.

The sample holds a few counts of this clonotype. V usage is TRBV28 and J usage is TRBJ1-1, with D unclear. Germline V CDR1 and CDR2: MDHEN, SYDVKM. This CDR3 contains 13 residues. V was shortened by 4 bases and J by 4 bases, with 10 bases between the two germline ends. The CDR3: CASSWVASTEAFF. In DNA form, the CDR3 reads TGTGCCAGCAGTTGGGTGGCGAGCACTGAAGCTTTCTTT.

This clonotype was observed a handful of times. The chain uses TRBV30 and TRBJ2-5; TRBD2 might be the D (5 bases). Deletions cut 1 base from V and 13 bases from J, with 16 bases between. The germline CDR1 and CDR2 sequences are GTSNPN and SVGIG (reference sequence). This CDR3 has 12 residues. CDR3 protein: CAWSELVGNPYF. CDR3 DNA sequence: TGTGCCTGGAGTGAACTAGTCGGTAATCCGTACTTC.

This clonotype came up many times. This chain connects TRBV30 to TRBJ2-7; 7 positions agree with TRBD2. CDR3 size: 13 residues. Germline CDR1 and CDR2: GTSNPN and SVGIG (reference sequence). J lost 4 bases, V lost 5 bases, and 8 bases had no gene match. This CDR3 is CAWSAGVGYEQYF. The DNA of the CDR3 is TGTGCCTGGTCGGCGGGAGTAGGTTACGAGCAGTACTTC.